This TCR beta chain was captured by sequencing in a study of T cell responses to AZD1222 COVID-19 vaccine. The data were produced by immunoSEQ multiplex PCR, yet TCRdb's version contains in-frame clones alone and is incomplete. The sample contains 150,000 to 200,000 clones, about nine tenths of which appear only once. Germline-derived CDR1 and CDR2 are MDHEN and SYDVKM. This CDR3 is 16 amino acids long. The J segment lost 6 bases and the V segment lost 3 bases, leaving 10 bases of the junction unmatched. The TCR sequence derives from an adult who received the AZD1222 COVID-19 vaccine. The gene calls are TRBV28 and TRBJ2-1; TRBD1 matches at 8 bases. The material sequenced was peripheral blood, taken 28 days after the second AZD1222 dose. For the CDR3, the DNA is TGTGCCAGCAGTTTGTTGGGGGCGACAGGGGCCAATGAGCAGTTCTTC. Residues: CASSLLGATGANEQFF.